The 10 T cell receptor beta chains below were found in one sample sequenced in a study of T cells in Graves' hyperthyroidism and ophthalmopathy. Template material for amplifying TCR beta CDR3 regions consisted of RNA transcripts. RT-PCR in the first round (using the HTBI primer set) targeted the TCR CDR3. TCRdb reprocessed the multiplex PCR reads via MiXCR and lists one record per CDR3 protein. The table shows about 500,000 distinct CDR3 sequences, with over 45% occurring only once. The sample taken for sequencing was peripheral blood or thyroid tissue (not recorded which). The receptors stem from an adult woman with Graves' disease, either hyperthyroidism or ophthalmopathy (not recorded which).

At least ten counts were recorded for this clonotype. J is TRBJ2-7 and V is TRBV2; 9 bases are a match to TRBD1. J was trimmed by 5 bases and V by 5 bases; bases with no gene match: 10. The germline CDR1 and CDR2 sequences are SNHLY and FYNNEI. The CDR3 loop spans 15 amino acids. The CDR3: CASSKGAGQGNEQYF. The CDR3 bases are TGTGCCAGCAGTAAAGGAGCGGGACAGGGTAACGAGCAGTACTTC.

This clonotype was found once. At one end the junction does not follow the germline gene, possibly because of a read error. The chain combines TRBV24-1 with TRBJ2-7; D gene uncertain. The germline gives CDR1 KGHDR, CDR2 SFDVKD. The CDR3 runs 13 residues. The CDR3 reads CASSDFTDYEQYF. DNA for the CDR3: TGTGCCAGCAGTGATTTCACAGACTACGAGCAGTACTTC.

This clonotype was observed at least ten times. The chain couples TRBV7-2 to TRBJ1-1; a weak D match, TRBD1 (5 bases). The CDR3 loop spans 14 amino acids. Between the trimmed V and J ends, which lost 5 bases and 4 bases, there was a span of 14 bases. Germline V gene lookup returns CDR1 SGHTA and CDR2 FQGNSA. CDR3 nucleotide sequence: TGTGCCAGCAGCCCGTATCCAGGGAGCACTGAAGCTTTCTTT. Translation: CASSPYPGSTEAFF.

The chain combines TRBV24-1 with TRBJ2-5; perhaps TRBD2 as D (5 bases). The CDR3 is 12 residues long. V shed 11 bases and J shed 7 bases, with 16 bases lying between them. Germline CDR1 and CDR2: KGHDR and SFDVKD. The CDR3 is CASSYPRGTQYF. In DNA, the CDR3 is TGTGCCAGCTCCTACCCCCGGGGGACCCAGTACTTC.

CDR3 in amino acids: CASSLASSGADYGYTF. In DNA, the CDR3 is TGCGCCAGCAGCTTGGCCTCAAGTGGGGCTGACTATGGCTACACCTTC. This chain joins TRBV5-1 and TRBJ1-2; weak D call: TRBD1 (5 bases). The V gene lost 0 bases and the J gene lost 3 bases, with 15 bases spanning the gap. This CDR3 comprises 16 residues. CDR1 SGHRS and CDR2 YFSETQ come from the germline V gene.

This clonotype was counted at least ten times. The V and J genes are TRBV29-1 and TRBJ2-2; no reliable D call. CDR1 and CDR2 from the germline V gene are SQVTM and ANQGSEA. CDR3 length: 14 residues. The V end lost 2 bases, the J end lost 0 bases, and 7 bases lay between the germline ends. The CDR3 nucleotides read TGCAGCGTTGAAAGGCAGCCGAACACCGGGGAGCTGTTTTTT. It is translated as CSVERQPNTGELFF.

The chain uses TRBV7-9 and TRBJ1-3; D is possibly TRBD1 (5 bases). From germline, CDR1 is SEHNR and CDR2 FQNEAQ (reference sequence). This CDR3 spans 14 amino acids. The V end was cut by 5 bases, the J end by 2 bases, with 10 bases between. In DNA, the CDR3 is TGTGCCAGCAGCAAGGGAGGGGCTGGAAACACCATATATTTT. Protein sequence: CASSKGGAGNTIYF.

The chain employs TRBV13 and TRBJ2-1; perhaps TRBD2 as D (6 bases). TRBJ2-7 explains the end of the DNA better; the J call may be wrong. Germline CDR1 reads PRHDT; CDR2 reads FYEKMQ (reference sequence). The CDR3 loop spans 15 amino acids. The CDR3: CASSLGGAGLYEQYF. The CDR3 nucleotides read TGTGCCAGCAGCTTAGGGGGAGCGGGCCTCTACGAGCAGTACTTC.

This clonotype was seen ten or more times. The rearrangement uses TRBV2 and TRBJ1-5, with D uncertain. Trimming took 1 base from V and 7 from J, leaving 14 bases between them. Germline CDR1 is SNHLY and CDR2 is FYNNEI. The CDR3 has 15 residues. CDR3 protein: CASSEGRTGNQPQHF. The CDR3 bases are TGTGCCAGCAGTGAAGGCAGGACGGGGAACCAGCCCCAGCATTTT.

The genes are TRBV29-1 and TRBJ1-4; D not certain. The CDR3 length is 12 residues. V was cut by 1 base and J by 4 bases, with 4 bases left in between. The germline V gene encodes CDR1 SQVTM and CDR2 ANQGSEA. DNA for the CDR3: TGCAGCGTTGAAGGGGGTAATGAAAAACTGTTTTTT. This sequence encodes CSVEGGNEKLFF.